The clone carrying this T cell receptor beta chain was observed a handful of times. The antigen is not known. The sample comes from a study of cytomegalovirus exposure and HLA in healthy donors. Notes on the study in general: Most of the TCR beta V segments (in an earlier analysis) were productive either about 87% or about 30% of the time. Most observed TCR sequences were rare, whereas some public TCRs were detected in many donors.

A multiplex PCR was run with 60 Vbeta primers and 13 Jbeta primers. Repertoires were generated with immunoSEQ multiplex PCR, while TCRdb's copy carries only in-frame clones and drops some. Found here are some 36,000 clones, roughly 69% of them singletons; the top ten hold more than 6.5%. Looked up from germline, CDR1 is MNHEY and CDR2 is SMNVEV (reference sequence). This CDR3 region has 15 residues. The V gene end was trimmed by 6 bases and the J gene end by 1 base; junction bases not matched to a gene: 2. V is TRBV27 and J is TRBJ2-3, with 12 positions matching TRBD2. What was sequenced was PBMCs. This TCR came from a man aged 25 to 40 in good health and CMV-seronegative. CDR3 nucleotide sequence: TGTGCCAGCAGCCGACTAGCGGGAGGCACAGATACGCAGTATTTT. Translated: CASSRLAGGTDTQYF.